The sequence of this T cell receptor (beta chain) was determined in a study of cytomegalovirus exposure and HLA in healthy donors. Study at large: An analysis done earlier identified almost 120 million unique TCR beta sequences from 150 million to 200 million T cells. The study, taken as a whole, reports: Reported results showed that the classifier diagnosed cytomegalovirus status with high specificity and sensitivity.

PCR was performed using 60 Vbeta and 13 Jbeta primers. Per the study methods: Around 9.9 million shared chains were among the roughly 80 million unique TCR beta chains that a later analysis counted. TCRdb keeps only in-frame clones here, not all; method: immunoSEQ multiplex PCR. That table supplies the V and J calls and clone size; D and trimming were determined from the DNA. The table has 100,000 to 120,000 clones, just over 75% seen once. Looked up from germline, CDR1 is SGHTA and CDR2 is FQGNSA. J lost 3 bases, V lost 5 bases, and 12 bases had no gene match. The CDR3 runs to 16 residues. This clone was counted between two and nine times. Its antigen remains unknown.

Sample: PBMCs. This TCR was sampled from a man younger than 40 in good health and CMV-seropositive. J is TRBJ1-2 and V is TRBV7-2; 7 bases line up with TRBD1. CDR3 region: CASSPIPGQIYYGYTF. Here the CDR3 DNA reads TGTGCCAGCAGCCCGATACCGGGACAGATTTACTATGGCTACACCTTC.